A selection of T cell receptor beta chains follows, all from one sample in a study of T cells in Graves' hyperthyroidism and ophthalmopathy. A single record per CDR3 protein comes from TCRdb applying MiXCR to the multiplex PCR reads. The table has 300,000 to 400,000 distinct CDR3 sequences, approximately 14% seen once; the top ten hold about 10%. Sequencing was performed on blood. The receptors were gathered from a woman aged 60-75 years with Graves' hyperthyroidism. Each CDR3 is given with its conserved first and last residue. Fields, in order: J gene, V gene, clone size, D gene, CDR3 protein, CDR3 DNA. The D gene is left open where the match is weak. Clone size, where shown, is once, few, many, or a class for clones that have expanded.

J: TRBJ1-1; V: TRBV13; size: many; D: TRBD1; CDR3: CASSSPGGSAFF; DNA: TGTGCCAGCAGCTCTCCAGGGGGTTCGGCTTTCTTT
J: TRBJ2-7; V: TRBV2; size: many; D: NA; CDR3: CASSTLATPQYEQYF; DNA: TGTGCCAGCAGTACCCTAGCAACCCCGCAGTACGAGCAGTACTTC
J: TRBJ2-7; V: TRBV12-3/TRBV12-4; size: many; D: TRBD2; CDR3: CASSLLAGGGEQYF; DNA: TGTGCCAGCAGTTTGCTAGCGGGAGGGGGCGAGCAGTACTTC
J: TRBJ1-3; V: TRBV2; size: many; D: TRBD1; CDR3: CASSATGGSGNTIYF; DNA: TGTGCCAGCAGTGCGACAGGGGGCTCTGGAAACACCATATATTTT
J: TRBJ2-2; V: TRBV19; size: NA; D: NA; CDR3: CASSIARGTGELFF; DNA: TGTGCCAGTAGTATCGCCAGGGGAACCGGGGAGCTGTTTTTT
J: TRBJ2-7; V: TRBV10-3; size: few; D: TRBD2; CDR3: CAIKSSGSGSRSEQYF; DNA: TGTGCCATCAAATCTAGCGGGAGTGGAAGTAGGAGCGAGCAGTACTTC
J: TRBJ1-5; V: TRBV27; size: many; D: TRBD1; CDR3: CASSLRGTGVGQPQHF; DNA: TGTGCCAGCAGTTTACGGGGGACAGGAGTGGGTCAGCCCCAGCATTTT
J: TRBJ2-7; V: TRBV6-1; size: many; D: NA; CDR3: CASTLQPSSYEQYF; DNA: TGTGCCAGCACCTTACAACCCAGCTCCTACGAGCAGTACTTC
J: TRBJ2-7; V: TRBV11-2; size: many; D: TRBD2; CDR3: CASSLHRTSGREGEQYF; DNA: TGTGCCAGCAGCTTACATAGGACTAGCGGGAGGGAAGGGGAGCAGTACTTC
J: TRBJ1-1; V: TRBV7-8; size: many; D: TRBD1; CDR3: CASSLENRGRAFF; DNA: TGTGCCAGCAGCTTAGAGAACAGGGGAAGGGCTTTCTTT
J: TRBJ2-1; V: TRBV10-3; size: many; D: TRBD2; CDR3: CAISESREPYNEQFF; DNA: TGTGCCATCAGTGAGTCGCGGGAGCCCTACAATGAGCAGTTCTTC
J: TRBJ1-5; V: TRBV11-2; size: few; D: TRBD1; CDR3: CASSLEQGHQPQHF; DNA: TGTGCCAGCAGCTTAGAACAGGGGCATCAGCCCCAGCATTTT
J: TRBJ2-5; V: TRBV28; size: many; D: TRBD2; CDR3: CASTPGLAGGPGETQYF; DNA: TGTGCCAGCACCCCAGGACTAGCGGGAGGGCCGGGGGAGACCCAGTACTTC
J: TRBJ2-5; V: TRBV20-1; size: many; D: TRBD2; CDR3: CSASSSGQETQYF; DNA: TGCAGTGCTAGTTCTAGCGGGCAAGAGACCCAGTACTTC
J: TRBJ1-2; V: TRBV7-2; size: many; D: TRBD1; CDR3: CASSLGTGPYTF; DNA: TGTGCCAGCAGCTTAGGGACAGGCCCCTACACCTTC
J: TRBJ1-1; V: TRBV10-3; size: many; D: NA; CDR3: CAIQTASRTEAFF; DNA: TGTGCCATTCAGACAGCTAGTCGGACAGAGGCTTTCTTT